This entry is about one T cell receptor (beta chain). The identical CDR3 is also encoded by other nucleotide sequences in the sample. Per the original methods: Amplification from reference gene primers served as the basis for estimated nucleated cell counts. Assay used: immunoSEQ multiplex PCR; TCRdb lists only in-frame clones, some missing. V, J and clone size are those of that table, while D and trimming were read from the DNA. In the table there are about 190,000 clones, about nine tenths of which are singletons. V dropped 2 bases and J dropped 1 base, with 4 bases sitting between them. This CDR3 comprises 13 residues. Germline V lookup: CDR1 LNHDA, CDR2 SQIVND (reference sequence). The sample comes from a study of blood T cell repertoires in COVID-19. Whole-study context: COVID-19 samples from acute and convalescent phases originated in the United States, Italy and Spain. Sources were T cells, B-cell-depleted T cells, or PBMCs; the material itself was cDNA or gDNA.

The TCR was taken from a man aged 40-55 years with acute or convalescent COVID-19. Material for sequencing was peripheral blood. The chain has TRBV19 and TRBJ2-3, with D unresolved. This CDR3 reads CASSIQGTDTQYF. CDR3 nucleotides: TGTGCCAGTAGTATACAGGGCACAGATACGCAGTATTTT.